The source of this T cell receptor (beta chain) is a study of liver allograft versus peripheral blood T cells. As for the study in general: Liver transplant recipients had T cell receptor repertoires compared between transplanted liver and peripheral blood.

The germline V gene encodes CDR1 MNHEY and CDR2 SVGAGI. V gave up 0 bases and J gave up 4 bases; unmatched junction bases: 13. The CDR3 runs to 18 residues. TCRdb fed the reads into MiXCR, producing one record per CDR3 protein. The data hold around 2,700 distinct CDR3 sequences, with roughly a sixth observed a single time. This clonotype is judged medium-sized (0.01 to 0.1%). Its antigen remains unknown. Study-level findings and limits: Reportedly, liver allograft T cell receptor repertoires differed from peripheral blood ones.

The genes are TRBV6-5 and TRBJ1-2; 8 nucleotides match TRBD1. The TCR was taken from a human patient who had a liver transplant. Some T cells may be provided by the graft donor. CDR3 loop: CASSYSRRTSGGLYGYTF. In DNA, the CDR3 is TGTGCCAGCAGTTACTCGCGGCGAACTTCAGGGGGCCTCTATGGCTACACCTTC.